This T cell receptor beta chain stems from a study of technical replicates of blood from several donors. Germline CDR1 is SNHLY and CDR2 is FYNNEI. This CDR3 is 13 amino acids long. Between the trimmed V and J ends, which lost 4 bases and 0 bases, there was a span of 6 bases. The protocol was immunoSEQ multiplex PCR, while the TCRdb copy is restricted to in-frame clones and leaves out a portion. The sample lists 80,000 to 95,000 clones; about 94% were seen once. This rearrangement joins TRBV2 to TRBJ1-2, with D perhaps TRBD1 (6 bases). The TCR originated in a human donor in good health. Sequenced input: T cells isolated from PBMCs. The CDR3 reads CASSGTANYGYTF. CDR3 coding DNA: TGTGCCAGCAGTGGGACAGCTAACTATGGCTACACCTTC.